A single sample is the source of the 29 T cell receptor beta chains below, sequenced in a study of blood T cell repertoires in COVID-19. TCRdb keeps only in-frame clones here, not all; method: immunoSEQ multiplex PCR. The sample holds 250,000 to 350,000 clones; around 90% are singletons and the top ten take 2.2%. Sequencing was performed on peripheral blood. These receptors all come from a woman aged 50 to 60 who had recovered from COVID-19.

V gene TRBV4-1 combines with J gene TRBJ1-3; TRBD1 matches at 7 bases. This CDR3 comprises 16 residues. CDR1 is MGHRA and CDR2 is YSYEKL in the germline V gene. J gave up 0 bases and V 1 base, and 3 bases lay outside the gene matches. This CDR3 is CASSQVTGDSGNTIYF. The CDR3 DNA is TGCGCCAGCAGCCAAGTAACAGGGGACTCTGGAAACACCATATATTTT.

This clone was seen many times. The chain carries TRBV4-2 and TRBJ2-7; D remains unclear. Germline V gene lookup returns CDR1 LGHNA and CDR2 YNFKEQ. The CDR3 loop spans 14 amino acids. The V gene lost 0 bases and the J gene lost 3 bases, with 9 bases spanning the gap. CDR3 region: CASSQERHLYEQYF. For the CDR3, the DNA is TGTGCCAGCAGCCAAGAGAGACACCTCTACGAGCAGTACTTC.

The chain links TRBV30 to TRBJ2-7, with D hard to call. Trimming took 0 bases from V and 7 from J, leaving 19 bases between them. CDR1 is GTSNPN and CDR2 is SVGIG in the germline V gene (reference sequence). CDR3 length: 15 amino acids. As DNA, the CDR3 is TGTGCCTGGAGTGTAAGCCGGTTCTTCTCAGGAGAGCAGTACTTC. Amino acid sequence: CAWSVSRFFSGEQYF.

J is TRBJ1-2 and V is TRBV5-4; tentative D call: TRBD1 (5 bases). Trimming stripped 3 bases from V and 8 bases from J, with 20 bases between. The V gene's germline CDR1 is SGHNT and CDR2 YYREEE (reference sequence). This CDR3 spans 15 amino acids. In DNA, the CDR3 is TGTGCCAGCAGCTCGCCCCCTCGGGGGGACGTGGGCTACACCTTC. This codes for CASSSPPRGDVGYTF.

The chain employs TRBV2 and TRBJ1-1; the match to TRBD1 covers 9 bases. This CDR3 has 12 amino acids. Losses at the gene ends were 7 bases for V and 10 bases for J; bases not matched to a gene: 7. The germline gives CDR1 SNHLY, CDR2 FYNNEI. CDR3 DNA: TGTGCCAGCACGGGACAGGGTCTTCGAGCTTTCTTT. Amino acids: CASTGQGLRAFF. Complete variable domain (other parts from reference TRBV2 and TRBJ1-1): EPEVTQTPSHQVTQMGQEVILRCVPISNHLYFYWYRQILGQKVEFLVSFYNNEISEKSEIFDDQFSVERPDGSNFTLKIRSTKLEDSAMYFCASTGQGLRAFFGQGTRLTVV.

Here the CDR3 DNA reads TGTGCCATCAGTGATGTCACTGAGGACGAGCAGTACTTC. It yields the protein CAISDVTEDEQYF. V usage is TRBV10-3 and J usage is TRBJ2-7; no firm D call. The CDR3 sequence is 13 residues long. V lost 3 bases and J 5 bases, leaving 11 bases between the germline ends. Germline V gene data show CDR1 as ENHRY and CDR2 as SYGVKD.

The chain links TRBV7-8 to TRBJ2-1, with TRBD2 identical over 9 bases. V was clipped by 5 bases and J by 0 bases; unmatched bases: 5. The germline CDR1 and CDR2 sequences are SGHVS and FQNEAQ. The CDR3 contains 16 residues. The CDR3: CASSKAGGASYNEQFF. The CDR3 nucleotides read TGTGCCAGCAGCAAAGCGGGGGGCGCCTCCTACAATGAGCAGTTCTTC.

This clone has only one observation. V usage is TRBV15 and J usage is TRBJ1-4, with D possibly TRBD1 on 5 matching bases. The CDR3 totals 16 residues. V lost 1 base and J lost 5, with 14 bases in between. The germline V gene has CDR1 LNHNV and CDR2 YYDKDF (reference sequence). CDR3 nucleotide sequence: TGTGCCACCAGCAGAGGGTCCGGCAGGGTGAATGAAAAACTGTTTTTT. Translation gives CATSRGSGRVNEKLFF.

The chain couples TRBV28 to TRBJ1-2; D is possibly TRBD1 (5 bases). V was shortened by 8 bases and J by 5 bases, with 12 bases between the two germline ends. The CDR3 spans 12 residues. Germline CDR1 reads MDHEN; CDR2 reads SYDVKM. Written as DNA, the CDR3 is TGTGCCAGCGGGGGGGGGACTTATGGCTACACCTTC. Amino acids: CASGGGTYGYTF.

V is TRBV7-8 and J is TRBJ2-7, with D hard to call. CDR3 length: 12 residues. Between the trimmed V and J ends, which lost 3 bases and 3 bases, there was a span of 6 bases. Germline loops: CDR1 SGHVS, CDR2 FQNEAQ. The CDR3 protein is CASSLLYYEQYF. Written as DNA, the CDR3 is TGTGCCAGCAGCTTGCTCTACTACGAGCAGTACTTC.

The rearrangement links TRBV7-2 to TRBJ2-3; a weak D match, TRBD1 (5 bases). Germline CDR1 is SGHTA and CDR2 is FQGNSA. The CDR3 has 14 residues. V was trimmed by 5 bases and J by 1 base, leaving 10 bases between them. The CDR3: CASSLGHRTDTQYF. The DNA for the CDR3 is TGTGCCAGCAGCCTAGGACACCGCACAGATACGCAGTATTTT. Full variable domain (outside the CDR3, taken from reference TRBV7-2 and TRBJ2-3): GAGVSQSPSNKVTEKGKDVELRCDPISGHTALYWYRQSLGQGLEFLIYFQGNSAPDKSGLPSDRFSAERTGGSVSTLTIQRTQQEDSAVYLCASSLGHRTDTQYFGPGTRLTVL.

This chain links TRBV29-1 with TRBJ2-4; 8 bases fit TRBD1. Germline assignment: CDR1 SQVTM and CDR2 ANQGSEA. The CDR3 runs 15 residues. Trimming removed 7 bases from V and 6 bases from J; junction bases left unmatched: 14. The CDR3 region is CSAGNRGSPSNIQYF. CDR3 in DNA: TGCAGCGCTGGAAACAGGGGGTCCCCGTCAAACATTCAGTACTTC.

The chain has TRBV19 and TRBJ1-2; a weak D match, TRBD1 (5 bases). The CDR3 is 14 residues long. The V gene lost 6 bases and the J gene lost 2 bases, with 13 bases spanning the gap. Germline assignment: CDR1 LNHDA and CDR2 SQIVND (reference sequence). The CDR3 nucleotides read TGTGCCAGTAGGCGTGGGGGGGTAAACTATGGCTACACCTTC. This encodes CASRRGGVNYGYTF.

The chain joins TRBV27 to TRBJ1-3, with D possibly being TRBD1 (6 bases). The length of the CDR3 is 16 residues. The germline CDR1 and CDR2 sequences are MNHEY and SMNVEV (reference sequence). With 6 bases removed from V and 7 bases from J, the gap between germline ends came to 22 bases. The CDR3, as DNA: TGTGCCAGCAGACCCATTAAGGGGGGGGAGTGGAACACCATATATTTT. Its translation: CASRPIKGGEWNTIYF.

CDR3 sequence reads: CASSIGGLGGYTF. CDR3 nucleotide sequence: TGTGCCAGTAGTATCGGAGGACTGGGTGGCTACACCTTC. This sequence joins TRBV19 and TRBJ1-2; D not resolved. This CDR3 has 13 residues. V was trimmed by 3 bases and J by 7 bases, leaving 12 bases between them. Germline V gene data show CDR1 as LNHDA and CDR2 as SQIVND (reference sequence).

The V gene is TRBV7-2, the J gene TRBJ2-1, with 11 bases matching TRBD2. The CDR3 is made up of 16 amino acids. The germline V gene has CDR1 SGHTA and CDR2 FQGNSA. J was trimmed by 4 bases and V by 4 bases; bases with no gene match: 6. CDR3 sequence: CASSSDSGGGYNEQFF. The CDR3 nucleotides read TGTGCCAGCAGCTCCGATAGCGGGGGGGGGTACAATGAGCAGTTCTTC.

The rearrangement uses TRBV4-3 and TRBJ2-3; the match to TRBD1 covers 9 bases. The CDR3 is 16 amino acids. V shed 3 bases, J shed 1 base, and the junction held 5 bases outside the gene matches. Germline V gene sequence: CDR1 LGHNA, CDR2 YSLEER. The CDR3 bases are TGCGCCAGCAGCCACGCAAGGGACAGGGGCACAGATACGCAGTATTTT. Translation: CASSHARDRGTDTQYF.

DNA for the CDR3: TGTGCCAGCAGTTTATTCGCAGGCATGAACACTGAAGCTTTCTTT. It specifies CASSLFAGMNTEAFF. The V and J genes are TRBV27 and TRBJ1-1; D gene unclear. This CDR3 has 15 residues. The ends were cut back, 1 base at V and 0 bases at J, with 9 bases in the middle. CDR1 and CDR2 (germline): MNHEY, SMNVEV (reference sequence).

This clone was seen a handful of times. The V gene is TRBV12-3 or TRBV12-4, the J gene TRBJ1-1; a possible D gene is TRBD1 (6 bases). This CDR3 comprises 12 residues. V was clipped by 6 bases and J by 7 bases, with 12 bases between them. Here the CDR3 reads CASSLGQLEAFF. DNA for the CDR3: TGTGCCAGCAGCCTAGGACAGCTTGAAGCTTTCTTT.

J is TRBJ2-3 and V is TRBV5-5, with D possibly matching TRBD1 (6 bases). Deletions cut 2 bases from V and 11 bases from J, with 21 bases between. CDR3 size: 15 residues. The V gene's germline CDR1 is SGHKS and CDR2 YYEKEE (reference sequence). CDR3 in DNA: TGTGCCAGCAGCTTCCAATATGACAGGCTCCTTGGGCAGTATTTT. Protein: CASSFQYDRLLGQYF.

This rearrangement joins TRBV7-2 to TRBJ1-3; D not resolved. CDR1 and CDR2 from the germline V gene are SGHTA and FQGNSA. Trimming shortened V by 1 base and J by 0 bases, and 10 bases separated the two germline ends. The CDR3 runs 16 residues. The CDR3 is CASSLVGVYSGNTIYF. The CDR3 nucleotides read TGTGCCAGCAGCTTAGTCGGGGTGTACTCTGGAAACACCATATATTTT.

The chain carries TRBV18 and TRBJ1-2; D is perhaps TRBD1 (5 bases). Looked up from germline, CDR1 is KGHSH and CDR2 is LQKENI. The CDR3 is 15 residues long. The V end lost 3 bases, the J end lost 2 bases, and 13 bases lay between the germline ends. The CDR3 loop is CASSPRQGQNYGYTF. The CDR3 DNA sequence: TGTGCCAGCTCACCCCGGCAGGGCCAGAACTATGGCTACACCTTC.

The gene calls are TRBV24-1 and TRBJ2-1, with 8 nucleotides matching TRBD2. The CDR3 extends over 17 amino acids. The V and J ends lost 0 bases and 0 bases, in that order; junction bases with no gene match: 3. The V gene's germline CDR1 is KGHDR and CDR2 SFDVKD. CDR3 sequence (DNA): TGTGCCACCAGTGATTTGCAGCGGGGGAGCTCCTACAATGAGCAGTTCTTC. This codes for CATSDLQRGSSYNEQFF.

The V gene is TRBV11-1, the J gene TRBJ1-2; 7 positions match TRBD1. V was clipped by 5 bases and J by 4 bases; unmatched bases: 4. The V gene's germline CDR1 is SGHAT and CDR2 FQDESV (reference sequence). The CDR3 covers 13 residues. The CDR3 DNA reads as TGTGCCAGCAGCGCCTACAGGGGCTATGGCTACACCTTC. Translating it yields CASSAYRGYGYTF. Full variable domain (remainder filled in from reference TRBV11-1 and TRBJ1-2): EAEVAQSPRYKITEKSQAVAFWCDPISGHATLYWYRQILGQGPELLVQFQDESVVDDSQLPKDRFSAERLKGVDSTLKIQPAELGDSAMYLCASSAYRGYGYTFGSGTRLTVV.

The chain uses TRBV24-1 and TRBJ2-7; D is unclear. V was trimmed by 5 bases and J by 2 bases, leaving 3 bases between them. From germline, CDR1 is KGHDR and CDR2 SFDVKD. The CDR3 contains 11 residues. The CDR3 sequence: CATSVTYEQYF. In DNA form, the CDR3 reads TGTGCCACCAGTGTTACCTACGAGCAGTACTTC.

This clone has more than one count but fewer than ten. The V and J genes are TRBV5-6 and TRBJ1-5; D remains unclear. Per the germline V gene, CDR1 is SGHDT and CDR2 is YYEEEE. This CDR3 is 16 amino acids long. Trimming left V 7 bases short and J 4 bases short, with 21 bases between. CDR3 DNA: TGTGCCAGCGGAACTTACCTCCGGGAGAAGAATCAGCCCCAGCATTTT. Amino acids: CASGTYLREKNQPQHF.

The chain combines TRBV7-8 with TRBJ2-4; a weak D match, TRBD2 (6 bases). V lost 3 bases to trimming and J lost 6 bases, with 21 bases between them. This CDR3 region has 17 residues. Germline-derived CDR1 and CDR2 are SGHVS and FQNEAQ. The CDR3 bases are TGTGCCAGCAGCTTCCGCCGTCGAGGTGGGGACTTAAACATTCAGTACTTC. This translates into CASSFRRRGGDLNIQYF.

The chain links TRBV28 to TRBJ1-2; 9 nucleotides match TRBD1. The trim removed 5 bases at V and 5 bases at J, leaving 3 bases unmatched. CDR3 length: 13 residues. The V gene's germline CDR1 is MDHEN and CDR2 SYDVKM. CDR3 in DNA: TGTGCCAGCAGTGGACAGGGGTGGTATGGCTACACCTTC. It yields the protein CASSGQGWYGYTF.

J is TRBJ2-7 and V is TRBV11-3; TRBD1 is a possible D gene (6 bases). The germline V and J ends were trimmed by 5 bases and 8 bases, with 16 bases remaining between them. The CDR3 loop spans 13 amino acids. CDR1 and CDR2 (germline): SGHNT, YENEEA. CDR3: CASSISPQGQQYF. CDR3 in DNA: TGTGCCAGCAGCATCTCACCACAGGGACAGCAGTACTTC.